The clone carrying this T cell receptor beta chain was seen at least ten times. These data originate in a study of T cells in Graves' hyperthyroidism and ophthalmopathy. TCR beta CDR3 regions were amplified from RNA transcripts. First-round RT-PCR of the TCR CDR3 relied on the HTBI primer set. TCRdb used MiXCR to reprocess the multiplex PCR reads, holding one entry per CDR3 protein. The table lists 600,000 to 850,000 distinct CDR3 sequences, around 20% of them singletons. This receptor was obtained from a woman aged 45-59 years with Graves' hyperthyroidism that later progressed to Graves' ophthalmopathy. The sample was blood.

CDR3 nucleotide sequence: TGTGCCAGCAGCTTAGCGGATCTTCACACTGAAGCTTTCTTT. This translates into CASSLADLHTEAFF. J is TRBJ1-1 and V is TRBV7-8; D is uncertain. CDR3 length: 14 residues. V gave up 0 bases and J gave up 3 bases, with 8 bases separating them. Per germline, CDR1 SGHVS and CDR2 FQNEAQ.